The rows below give T cell receptor beta chains drawn from one sample of a study of shared clonotypes between healthy human individuals. Clones were read by immunoSEQ multiplex PCR, and TCRdb kept only the in-frame ones, dropping some. Seen here are around 2.1 million clones, nearly 97% observed once, and the top ten hold about 0.13%. Material for sequencing was naive CD4+ T cells sorted from blood. All receptors derive from a young man in good health. The CDR3 runs from the conserved cysteine through the conserved F or W. Size values are once, few and many counts, or a class for expanded clones, and some rows have none.

TRBJ1-2 - TRBV5-6 CASSFVGAEYGYTF
TRBJ2-7 - TRBV30 CAWSAGLSGEQYF
TRBJ1-1 - TRBV29-1 CSGTLNTEAFF
TRBJ2-7 once TRBV27 CASRPSGSRYEQYF
TRBJ2-7 - TRBV10-3 CAISSTGTDFAYEQYF
TRBJ1-1 - TRBV6-5 CASKRGGRAFF
TRBJ1-2 - TRBV29-1 CSVENGAGYGYTF
TRBJ1-2 - TRBV7-9 CASSPKLSNVVYGYTF
TRBJ2-2 once TRBV19 CASSIAGTGFTGELFF
TRBJ2-7 - TRBV7-8 CASSSLGTSPYEQYF